This is a list of T cell receptor beta chains from one sample in a study of response to subunit inactivated influenza vaccine. Each CDR3 protein is one row after TCRdb ran MiXCR on the RT-PCR reads. Here the sample spans approximately 520,000 distinct CDR3 sequences, roughly 25% being singletons. The input for sequencing was CD4+ T cells sorted from PBMCs, taken 5 days after vaccination. These receptors were collected from a man over 45 who received an inactivated influenza vaccine. Both conserved end residues are part of each CDR3. A D gene is named only where the DNA matches it firmly. For some rows the clone size is stated as once, few or many, or as a class when expanded; others skip it.

d_call,j_call,v_call,clone_size,cdr3_aa,cdr3_nt
-,TRBJ1-6,TRBV7-9,-,CASSLDGTGGYNSPLHF,TGTGCCAGCAGCTTAGACGGGACCGGGGGCTATAATTCACCCCTCCACTTT
-,TRBJ2-3,TRBV5-1,few,CASSSGQDTQYF,TGCGCCAGCAGCTCGGGTCAGGATACGCAGTATTTT
TRBD2,TRBJ2-1,TRBV20-1,few,CSASPLTGTSGSYEQFF,TGCAGTGCTAGCCCCCTTACCGGGACTAGCGGGAGTTATGAGCAGTTCTTC
-,TRBJ2-1,TRBV11-2,few,CASSLSFRGSGSEFF,TGTGCCAGCAGCTTATCGTTCCGGGGGTCAGGGTCGGAGTTCTTC
-,TRBJ2-3,TRBV4-3,-,CASSQDNRLTDTQYF,TGCGCCAGCAGCCAAGATAACCGGCTCACAGATACGCAGTATTTT
TRBD1,TRBJ1-1,TRBV5-1,few,CASSTRTGGAGEAFF,TGCGCCAGCAGCACCCGGACAGGGGGCGCGGGGGAAGCTTTCTTT
TRBD1,TRBJ2-7,TRBV10-3,few,CAIRDRSSYEQYF,TGTGCCATCAGGGACAGGAGTTCCTACGAGCAGTACTTC
-,TRBJ2-5,TRBV7-9,few,CASSFPTPPETQYF,TGTGCCAGCAGCTTCCCAACCCCCCCAGAGACCCAGTACTTC
-,TRBJ2-3,TRBV5-1,-,CASSLGDSRSTDTQYF,TGCGCCAGCAGCTTGGGAGATAGCAGAAGCACAGATACGCAGTATTTT
-,TRBJ1-4,TRBV25-1,-,CASSQGREKLFF,TGTGCCAGCAGTCAGGGGCGGGAAAAACTGTTTTTT
TRBD1,TRBJ1-2,TRBV29-1,-,CSLGTGTNYGYTF,TGCAGCCTCGGGACAGGGACTAACTATGGCTACACCTTC
-,TRBJ1-5,TRBV29-1,-,CSVELGQGNQPQHF,TGCAGCGTTGAATTAGGCCAGGGCAATCAGCCCCAGCATTTT
TRBD1,TRBJ1-4,TRBV12-3/TRBV12-4,few,CASRTTGGRAGKLFF,TGTGCCAGCAGGACAACAGGGGGCCGAGCGGGGAAACTGTTTTTT
TRBD1,TRBJ1-1,TRBV29-1,-,CSFSDRLNTEAFF,TGCAGCTTTTCGGACAGGCTAAACACTGAAGCTTTCTTT
-,TRBJ2-1,TRBV7-3,few,CASSQDIQRNEQFF,TGTGCCAGCAGCCAAGACATCCAGCGCAATGAGCAGTTCTTC
-,TRBJ2-3,TRBV5-1,-,CASSSRTPGATQYF,TGCGCCAGCAGCTCCCGGACTCCGGGAGCTACGCAGTATTTT
TRBD2,TRBJ2-3,TRBV29-1,-,CSVVATSGSKFSTDTQYF,TGCAGCGTTGTAGCAACTAGCGGGAGCAAGTTTAGCACAGATACGCAGTATTTT
TRBD2,TRBJ2-3,TRBV18,many,CASSPPAGVSTDTQYF,TGTGCCAGCTCACCACCAGCGGGAGTTTCCACAGATACGCAGTATTTT
-,TRBJ1-1,TRBV29-1,-,CSGRRNTEAFF,TGCAGCGGCCGTCGGAACACTGAAGCTTTCTTT
TRBD1,TRBJ2-7,TRBV4-3,many,CASSQQTGVEQYF,TGCGCCAGCAGCCAACAAACAGGGGTCGAGCAGTACTTC
TRBD1,TRBJ1-1,TRBV28,few,CASSSPDRIYKEAFF,TGTGCCAGCAGTTCCCCGGACAGGATCTACAAGGAAGCTTTCTTT
TRBD1,TRBJ2-7,TRBV27,-,CASKLTHRGYEQYF,TGTGCCAGCAAACTAACCCACAGGGGTTACGAGCAGTACTTC
-,TRBJ2-7,TRBV12-3/TRBV12-4,few,CASMETVNYEQYF,TGTGCCAGCATGGAGACAGTGAACTACGAGCAGTACTTC
-,TRBJ1-5,TRBV30,-,CAWSVGPDQPQHF,TGTGCCTGGAGTGTCGGACCGGATCAGCCCCAGCATTTT